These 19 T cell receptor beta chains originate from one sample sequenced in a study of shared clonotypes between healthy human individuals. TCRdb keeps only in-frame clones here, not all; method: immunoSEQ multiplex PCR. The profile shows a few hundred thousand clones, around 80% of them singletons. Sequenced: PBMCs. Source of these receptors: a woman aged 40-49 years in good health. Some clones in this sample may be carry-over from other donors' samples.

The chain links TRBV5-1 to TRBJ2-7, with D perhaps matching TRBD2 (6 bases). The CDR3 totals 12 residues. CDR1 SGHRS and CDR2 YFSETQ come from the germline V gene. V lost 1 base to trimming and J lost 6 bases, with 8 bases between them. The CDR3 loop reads CASSLTGGEQYF. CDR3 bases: TGCGCCAGCAGCTTGACCGGGGGCGAGCAGTACTTC.

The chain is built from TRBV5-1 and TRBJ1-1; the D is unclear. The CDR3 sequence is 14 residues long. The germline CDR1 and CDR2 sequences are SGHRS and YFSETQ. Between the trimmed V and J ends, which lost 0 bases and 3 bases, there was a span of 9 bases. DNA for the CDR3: TGCGCCAGCAGCTTGGCCAATAGTGACACTGAAGCTTTCTTT. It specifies CASSLANSDTEAFF.

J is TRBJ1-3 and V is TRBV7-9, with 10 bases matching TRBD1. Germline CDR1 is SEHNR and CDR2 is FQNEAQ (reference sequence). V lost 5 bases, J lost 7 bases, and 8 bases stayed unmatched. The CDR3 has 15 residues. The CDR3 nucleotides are TGTGCCAGCAGCCAGGGACAGGGGAGCACGAACACCATATATTTT. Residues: CASSQGQGSTNTIYF.

This CDR3 is CASSFPGQGGTDTQYF. The CDR3 DNA sequence: TGTGCCAGCAGCTTCCCGGGACAGGGAGGCACAGATACGCAGTATTTT. This chain joins TRBV5-6 and TRBJ2-3; 9 positions agree with TRBD1. The J segment lost 1 base and the V segment lost 2 bases, leaving 5 bases of the junction unmatched. CDR3 length equals 16 residues. CDR1 SGHDT and CDR2 YYEEEE come from the germline V gene.

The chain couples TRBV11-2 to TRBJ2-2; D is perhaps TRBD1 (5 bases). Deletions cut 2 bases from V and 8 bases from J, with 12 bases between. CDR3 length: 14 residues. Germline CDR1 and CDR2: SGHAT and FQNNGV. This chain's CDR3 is CASSLYRPTGELFF. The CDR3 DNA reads TGTGCCAGCAGCTTATACAGGCCCACGGGGGAGCTGTTTTTT. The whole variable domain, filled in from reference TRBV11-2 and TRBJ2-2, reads EAGVAQSPRYKIIEKRQSVAFWCNPISGHATLYWYQQILGQGPKLLIQFQNNGVVDDSQLPKDRFSAERLKGVDSTLKIQPAKLEDSAVYLCASSLYRPTGELFFGEGSRLTVL.

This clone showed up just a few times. The CDR3 loop reads CAWSGWDGGTDTQYF. The CDR3 nucleotides are TGTGCCTGGAGTGGGTGGGACGGCGGCACAGATACGCAGTATTTT. V and J are TRBV30 and TRBJ2-3; D is tentatively TRBD1 or TRBD2 (5 bases each). CDR3 size: 15 residues. The V end lost 1 base, the J end lost 1 base, and 12 bases lay between the germline ends. In germline, CDR1 is GTSNPN, CDR2 SVGIG (reference sequence).

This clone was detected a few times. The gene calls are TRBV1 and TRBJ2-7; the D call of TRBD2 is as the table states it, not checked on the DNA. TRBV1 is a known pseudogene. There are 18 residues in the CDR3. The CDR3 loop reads CTSSQDLVTSASSYEQYF. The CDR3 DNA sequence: TGCACCAGCAGCCAAGATCTTGTGACTAGCGCGAGCTCCTACGAGCAGTACTTC.

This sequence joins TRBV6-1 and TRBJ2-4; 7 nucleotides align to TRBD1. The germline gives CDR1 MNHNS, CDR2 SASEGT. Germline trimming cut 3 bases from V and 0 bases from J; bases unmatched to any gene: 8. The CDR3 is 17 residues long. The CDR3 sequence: CASSDFLGGVAKNIQYF. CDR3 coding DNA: TGTGCCAGCAGTGATTTTTTAGGGGGCGTAGCCAAAAACATTCAGTACTTC.

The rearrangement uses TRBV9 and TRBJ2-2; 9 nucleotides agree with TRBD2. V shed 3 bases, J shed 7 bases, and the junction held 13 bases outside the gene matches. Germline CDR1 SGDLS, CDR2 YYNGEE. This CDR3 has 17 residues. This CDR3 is CASSAGGAGGVGGELFF. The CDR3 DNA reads TGTGCCAGCAGCGCCGGCGGAGCGGGAGGTGTTGGCGGGGAGCTGTTTTTT.

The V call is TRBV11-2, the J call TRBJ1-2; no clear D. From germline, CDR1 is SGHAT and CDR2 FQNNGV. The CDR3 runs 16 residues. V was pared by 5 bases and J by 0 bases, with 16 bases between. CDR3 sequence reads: CASSTRGGITNYGYTF. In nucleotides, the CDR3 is TGTGCCAGCAGCACCCGTGGCGGAATAACTAACTATGGCTACACCTTC. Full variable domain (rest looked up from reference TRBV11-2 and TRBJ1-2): EAGVAQSPRYKIIEKRQSVAFWCNPISGHATLYWYQQILGQGPKLLIQFQNNGVVDDSQLPKDRFSAERLKGVDSTLKIQPAKLEDSAVYLCASSTRGGITNYGYTFGSGTRLTVV.

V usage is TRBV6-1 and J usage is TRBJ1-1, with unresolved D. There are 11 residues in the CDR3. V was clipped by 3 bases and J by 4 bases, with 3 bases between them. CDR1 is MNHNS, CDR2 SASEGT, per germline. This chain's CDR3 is CASSEFTEAFF. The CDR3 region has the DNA TGTGCCAGCAGTGAGTTCACTGAAGCTTTCTTT.

The chain's CDR3 is CATQAGRYTGELFF. In nucleotides, the CDR3 is TGCGCCACGCAGGCGGGGCGCTACACCGGGGAGCTGTTTTTT. The V call is TRBV5-1, the J call TRBJ2-2; tentatively, D is TRBD2 (6 bases). Deletions cut 9 bases from V and 3 bases from J, with 15 bases between. CDR3 size: 14 residues. Germline CDR1 and CDR2: SGHRS and YFSETQ.

The CDR3 nucleotides read TGTGCCAGCAGCTTAGGAGTCTCCCTGGGCTACGAGCAGTACTTC. Its protein is CASSLGVSLGYEQYF. The J gene is TRBJ2-7, the V gene TRBV7-2; the D is unclear. Trimming took 1 base from V and 3 from J, leaving 13 bases between them. Per germline, CDR1 SGHTA and CDR2 FQGNSA. There are 15 residues in the CDR3. The whole variable domain, filled in from reference TRBV7-2 and TRBJ2-7, reads GAGVSQSPSNKVTEKGKDVELRCDPISGHTALYWYRQSLGQGLEFLIYFQGNSAPDKSGLPSDRFSAERTGGSVSTLTIQRTQQEDSAVYLCASSLGVSLGYEQYFGPGTRLTVT.

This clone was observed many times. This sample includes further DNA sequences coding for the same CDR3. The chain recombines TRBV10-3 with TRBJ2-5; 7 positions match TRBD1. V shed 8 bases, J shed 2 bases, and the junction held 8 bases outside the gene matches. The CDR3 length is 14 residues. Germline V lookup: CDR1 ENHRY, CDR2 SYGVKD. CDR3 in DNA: TGTGCCATCGGGGGACAGACAGGACAAGAGACCCAGTACTTC. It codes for CAIGGQTGQETQYF.

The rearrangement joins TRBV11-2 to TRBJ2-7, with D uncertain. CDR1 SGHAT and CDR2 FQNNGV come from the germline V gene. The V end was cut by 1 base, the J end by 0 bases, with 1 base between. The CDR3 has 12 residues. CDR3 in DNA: TGTGCCAGCAGCTTAGCCTCCTACGAGCAGTACTTC. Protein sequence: CASSLASYEQYF.

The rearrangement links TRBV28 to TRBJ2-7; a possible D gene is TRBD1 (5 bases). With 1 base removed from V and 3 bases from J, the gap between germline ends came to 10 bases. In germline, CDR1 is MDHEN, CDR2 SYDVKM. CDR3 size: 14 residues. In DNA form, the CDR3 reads TGTGCCAGCAGTTTATATGCAGGGCACTACGAGCAGTACTTC. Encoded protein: CASSLYAGHYEQYF.

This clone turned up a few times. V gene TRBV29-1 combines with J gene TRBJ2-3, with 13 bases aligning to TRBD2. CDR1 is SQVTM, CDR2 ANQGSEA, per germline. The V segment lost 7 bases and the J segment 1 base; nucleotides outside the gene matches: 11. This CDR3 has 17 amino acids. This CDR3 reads CSGDTGLAGERTDTQYF. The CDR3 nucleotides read TGCAGCGGCGACACAGGACTAGCGGGGGAGCGCACAGATACGCAGTATTTT.

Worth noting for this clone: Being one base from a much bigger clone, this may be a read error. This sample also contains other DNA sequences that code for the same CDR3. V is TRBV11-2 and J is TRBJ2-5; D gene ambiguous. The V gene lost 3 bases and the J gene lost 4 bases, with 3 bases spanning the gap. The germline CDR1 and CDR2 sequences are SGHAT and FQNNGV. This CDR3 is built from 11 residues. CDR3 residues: CASSLAETQYF. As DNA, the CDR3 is TGTGCCAGCAGCTTGGCAGAGACCCAGTACTTC.

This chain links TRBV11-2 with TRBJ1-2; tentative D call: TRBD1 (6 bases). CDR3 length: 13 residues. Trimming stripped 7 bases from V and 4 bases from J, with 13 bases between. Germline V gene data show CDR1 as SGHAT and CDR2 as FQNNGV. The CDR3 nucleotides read TGTGCCAGCATCTTCGTACAGGGCTATGGCTACACCTTC. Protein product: CASIFVQGYGYTF.